These T cell receptor beta chains were read from a single sample in a study of tumor-infiltrating lymphocytes in primary liver carcinoma. TCRdb fed the multiplex PCR reads into MiXCR, producing one record per CDR3 protein. In the table there are about 320,000 distinct CDR3 sequences, more than 55% of which are singletons. Sequenced input: peripheral blood. The receptors shown here come from a man aged 35-49 years with primary liver carcinoma and hepatitis B virus infection. Both conserved end residues are part of each CDR3. The D gene is left open where the match is weak. Only some rows state a clone size, as once, few, many or a class for expanded clones.

CDR3nt	CDR3aa	v_gene	abundance	d_gene	j_gene
TGTGCCAGCAGCCCTAGCGGGAGGAGGACCGGGGAGCTGTTTTTT	CASSPSGRRTGELFF	TRBV7-9	few	TRBD2	TRBJ2-2
TGTGCCAGCAGTCTCGGGCGGGAGGGCACAGATACGCAGTATTTT	CASSLGREGTDTQYF	TRBV28	few	TRBD2	TRBJ2-3
TGCAGCGCTGGGACTAGCGGGAGCTCGCGGGAGACCCAGTACTTC	CSAGTSGSSRETQYF	TRBV29-1	many	TRBD2	TRBJ2-5
TGTGCCATTCAACAGGGAGGCATTTACAATGAGCAGTTCTTC	CAIQQGGIYNEQFF	TRBV10-3	NA	NA	TRBJ2-1
TGTGCCAGCAGTGAACGGCCGTGGAATTCACCCCTCCACTTT	CASSERPWNSPLHF	TRBV6-1	many	NA	TRBJ1-6
TGTGTCGGCAGCCCCTCGGATGAGACCCAGTACTTC	CVGSPSDETQYF	TRBV6-2/TRBV6-3	NA	NA	TRBJ2-5
TGTGCCAGCAGTCCCCCGGCTCTAGATACGCAGTATTTT	CASSPPALDTQYF	TRBV28	NA	NA	TRBJ2-3
TGTGCCATCAGTGATTTTGGTCTTAATGAAAAACAGTTTTTT	CAISDFGLNEKQFF	TRBV10-3	NA	NA	TRBJ1-4
TGCGCCAGCAGCAAGGACAACCCTAACTATGGCTACACCTTC	CASSKDNPNYGYTF	TRBV5-1	many	NA	TRBJ1-2
TGTGCCAGCAGCTTGACAGGGAGCTATGGCTACACCTTC	CASSLTGSYGYTF	TRBV7-9	NA	TRBD1	TRBJ1-2
TGTGCCAGCAGTTACGTCCAGGGGTCAAATCAGCCCCAGCATTTT	CASSYVQGSNQPQHF	TRBV28	few	NA	TRBJ1-5
TGTGCCAGCAACCCCAGGGTGGGGACGAACACCGGGGAGCTGTTTTTT	CASNPRVGTNTGELFF	TRBV11-3	NA	NA	TRBJ2-2
TGTGCCAGCAGCTTGCGGGCTAACAATGAGCAGTTCTTC	CASSLRANNEQFF	TRBV5-4	many	NA	TRBJ2-1
TGTGCCAGCAGCCTATCAGGGACTAGCGGGGTTAAGGGTGAGCAGTTCTTC	CASSLSGTSGVKGEQFF	TRBV7-8	few	TRBD2	TRBJ2-1
TGTGCCACCAGTGAACCTCCAGGGCGAAGCTCCTACAATGAGCAGTTCTTC	CATSEPPGRSSYNEQFF	TRBV24-1	NA	NA	TRBJ2-1
TGCGCCAGCAGACAGGGGGCTAGCGGGAGATGCAATGAGCAGTTCTTC	CASRQGASGRCNEQFF	TRBV11-2	NA	NA	TRBJ2-1
TGTGCCAGCAGCCCCGACAGGGTATCGGCCTACGAGCAGTACTTC	CASSPDRVSAYEQYF	TRBV14	many	TRBD1	TRBJ2-7
TGTGCCAGCACAAGGAACACTGAAGCTTTCTTT	CASTRNTEAFF	TRBV12-3/TRBV12-4	NA	NA	TRBJ1-1
TGTGCCAGCATCTGGGGGGGGGCGAACACTGAAGCTTTCTTT	CASIWGGANTEAFF	TRBV28	NA	NA	TRBJ1-1
TGTGCCAGCAGGTCTACTGGGGACCTAATTTGGGGGACCCAGTACTTC	CASRSTGDLIWGTQYF	TRBV6-5	many	NA	TRBJ2-5
TGTGCCAGCAGTTCAATGGGGGGCGCGGGGCAGTACTTC	CASSSMGGAGQYF	TRBV25-1	few	NA	TRBJ2-7
TGTGCCAGCTGTTCGAATAGACTAGCAGGGGCTTACAATGAGCAGTTCTTC	CASCSNRLAGAYNEQFF	TRBV5-8	NA	NA	TRBJ2-1
TGTGCCAGCAGTTACCGGGGGGACGTTTCCTACGAGCAGTACTTC	CASSYRGDVSYEQYF	TRBV6-2/TRBV6-3	few	TRBD2	TRBJ2-7
TGCGCCAGCAGTCCTGACAGGGCGAACACCGGGGAGCTGTTTTTT	CASSPDRANTGELFF	TRBV4-3	many	TRBD1	TRBJ2-2
TGTGCCAGCAGCTTAGAGACGGACGAGCAGTACTTC	CASSLETDEQYF	TRBV7-9	NA	NA	TRBJ2-7
TGTGCCTCCGAACTAGCGGGGTACAATGAGCAGTTCTTC	CASELAGYNEQFF	TRBV30	few	TRBD2	TRBJ2-1
TGTGCCAGCAGTTCCGCTCTTCCGCAAGCTTTCTTT	CASSSALPQAFF	TRBV28	NA	NA	TRBJ1-1
TGTGCCAGCAGCTTTAACAGGGCGGGGAATGGGCAGTTCTTC	CASSFNRAGNGQFF	TRBV11-2	NA	NA	TRBJ2-1
TGTGCCAGCGGTGACTCCTATGAGCAGTACTTC	CASGDSYEQYF	TRBV2	once	NA	TRBJ2-7
TGTGCCAGCAGTTCGTTGCCAGCCGACTACGAGCAGTACTTC	CASSSLPADYEQYF	TRBV6-2/TRBV6-3	NA	NA	TRBJ2-7
TGTGCCTGGAGTCTACCCCGGGACGGACTCTACAATGAGCAGTTCTTC	CAWSLPRDGLYNEQFF	TRBV30	NA	NA	TRBJ2-1
TGTGCCAGCAGCCAGGACAGTATCACTACAGATACGCAGTATTTT	CASSQDSITTDTQYF	TRBV11-1	NA	NA	TRBJ2-3
TGTGCCAGCACGTTTCAGGGGGCGGACCAGCCCCATCATTTT	CASTFQGADQPHHF	TRBV12-3/TRBV12-4	NA	TRBD1	TRBJ1-5
TGTGCCAGCAGGCGTACCGGGACAGTCACCGGGGAGCTGTTTTTT	CASRRTGTVTGELFF	TRBV7-8	NA	TRBD1	TRBJ2-2
TGTGCCAGCAGGCGGGGAGGCACAGATACGCAGTATTTT	CASRRGGTDTQYF	TRBV5-4	NA	NA	TRBJ2-3
TGTGCCTGGAGAAGAGGTAGGACCAAACCTGGGGCCAACGTCCTGACTTTC	CAWRRGRTKPGANVLTF	TRBV30	many	NA	TRBJ2-6
TGTGCCAGCAGCTTACTCCCAGGGACTAGCGGGAGGACAGATACGCAGTATTTT	CASSLLPGTSGRTDTQYF	TRBV7-9	NA	TRBD2	TRBJ2-3
TGTGCCAGCAGTTGGCTAGCGGATATCACAGATACGCAGCATTTT	CASSWLADITDTQHF	TRBV28	NA	NA	TRBJ1-5
TGTGCCAGCAGCACATCGACTAGTGAAACGCAGTATTTT	CASSTSTSETQYF	TRBV9	NA	NA	TRBJ2-3
TGCAGCGTTGACCGACCAGAGGATGAGCAGTTCTTC	CSVDRPEDEQFF	TRBV29-1	many	NA	TRBJ2-1
TGTGCCAGCAGCTTAGATTCTCAGGTCGGGACAGGGGGCAGGACCCAGTACTTC	CASSLDSQVGTGGRTQYF	TRBV11-3	many	TRBD1	TRBJ2-5
TGCGCCAGCAGCTTGTCTAGCATGGGGCATGAGCAGCTCTTC	CASSLSSMGHEQLF	TRBV11-2	NA	NA	TRBJ2-1
TGTGCCAGCAGCACGCGACAGGGGGCTGATGAGCAGTTCTTC	CASSTRQGADEQFF	TRBV5-4	few	TRBD1	TRBJ2-1
TGTGCCAGCAGCCCAGGCTCCGCCGGGGAGCTGTTTTTT	CASSPGSAGELFF	TRBV5-8	few	NA	TRBJ2-2
TGTGCCAGCTCCCGACCGGGACAGCTAATGAACACTGAAGCTCTCTTT	CASSRPGQLMNTEALF	TRBV12-3/TRBV12-4	NA	TRBD1	TRBJ1-1
TGTGCCAGCAGTTGCTCGACTCAGCCCCAGCATTTT	CASSCSTQPQHF	TRBV6-2/TRBV6-3	NA	NA	TRBJ1-5
TGCAGCGTTGTGGTCCAAAGTGAGGCCAAAGTCCTGACTTTC	CSVVVQSEAKVLTF	TRBV29-1	NA	NA	TRBJ2-6
TGCGCCAGCAGCCCTAGACTCCAAGAGACCCAGTACTTC	CASSPRLQETQYF	TRBV5-1	few	NA	TRBJ2-5
TGCGCCAGCAGCTTGGCTAGCTTAACAGATACGCAGTATTTT	CASSLASLTDTQYF	TRBV5-1	few	NA	TRBJ2-3
TGTGCCAGCAGCGGCAGAAATTCACCCCTCCACTTT	CASSGRNSPLHF	TRBV25-1	NA	NA	TRBJ1-6
TGTGCCAGCAGCCAAGGAGGTGTGGGCACAGATACGCAGTATTTT	CASSQGGVGTDTQYF	TRBV4-2	many	NA	TRBJ2-3
TGTGCCAGCAGCCTAATGTTCGGCGAGCAGTACTTC	CASSLMFGEQYF	TRBV28	NA	NA	TRBJ2-7
TGCGCGGCCCGAGCGGGGGGGGGGACAGATACGCAGTATTTT	CAARAGGGTDTQYF	TRBV29-1	many	TRBD2	TRBJ2-3
TGTGCCAGCAGTACTGGACAGTCCTACGAGCAGTACTTC	CASSTGQSYEQYF	TRBV6-1	NA	NA	TRBJ2-7
TGTGCCAGCAGCTGGGGGAGTAGCGGGAGGGCCGCACTAGACTACAAGCAGTACTTC	CASSWGSSGRAALDYKQYF	TRBV5-6	NA	TRBD2	TRBJ2-7